Listed here are 20 T cell receptor beta chains from one sample, sequenced in a study of T cells in Graves' hyperthyroidism and ophthalmopathy (dated by TCRdb to between 2019 and 2020). Library preparation used multiplex PCR. The sequencer was an Illumina HiSeq 2000. The TCR beta CDR3 regions were amplified from the RNA transcripts. The TCR CDR3 was subjected to a first round of RT-PCR using the HTBI primer set and the Qiagen OneStep RT-PCR kit. The public reads were reprocessed in TCRdb via fastp at Q25 and MiXCR, keeping in-frame beta chains. Every distinct CDR3 protein forms one entry, paired with its most common genes and DNA. The sample contains about 510,000 distinct CDR3 sequences, 40% to 50% of them found a single time. About two fifths of the sample rests with the top ten. Sequenced input: peripheral blood or thyroid tissue (not recorded which). The receptors were sampled from an adult woman with Graves' disease, either hyperthyroidism or ophthalmopathy (not recorded which).

This clonotype was seen only a few times. Just one base apart from a much larger clone, this may be a read error. The chain has TRBV29-1 and TRBJ1-1, with TRBD1 matching 7 bases. The V gene end was trimmed by 4 bases and the J gene end by 5 bases; junction bases not matched to a gene: 7. CDR3 size: 13 residues. Per the germline V gene, CDR1 is SQVTM and CDR2 is ANQGSEA. The CDR3 DNA reads as TGCAGCGTTGTGGTGGCAGGGGGAACTGAAGCTTTCTTT. The encoded protein is CSVVVAGGTEAFF.

At least ten counts were recorded for this clonotype. V gene TRBV20-1 combines with J gene TRBJ2-5; D unresolved. Deletions cut 4 bases from V and 1 base from J, with 13 bases between. CDR1 DFQATT and CDR2 SNEGSKA come from the germline V gene (reference sequence). The CDR3 length is 14 residues. CDR3 sequence reads: CSAMEPNPQETQYF. The CDR3 DNA reads TGCAGTGCTATGGAGCCAAACCCCCAAGAGACCCAGTACTTC.

V gene TRBV10-3 combines with J gene TRBJ1-5; maybe TRBD1 (5 bases). Between the trimmed V and J ends, which lost 3 bases and 4 bases, there was a span of 10 bases. Germline CDR1 reads ENHRY; CDR2 reads SYGVKD. The CDR3 length is 14 residues. The DNA of the CDR3 is TGTGCCATCAGTGATGGCAGGGAAAATCAGCCCCAGCATTTT. Translating it yields CAISDGRENQPQHF.

This clonotype was detected a few times. A much larger clone differs from this one at a single base, so this may be a read error. The chain recombines TRBV11-2 with TRBJ2-2; TRBD1 matches at 7 bases. CDR1 and CDR2 (germline): SGHAT, FQNNGV. The CDR3 extends over 15 amino acids. V trimming: 2 bases; J trimming: 5 bases; junction bases outside the gene matches: 5. In nucleotides, the CDR3 is TGTGCCAGCAGCTTACCGGGACAGAGGACCGGGGAGCTGTTTTTT. Translated, it gives CASSLPGQRTGELFF.

The chain recombines TRBV10-3 with TRBJ1-1; 8 positions match TRBD1. Germline V CDR1 and CDR2: ENHRY, SYGVKD. The CDR3 runs 14 residues. J was trimmed by 1 base and V by 6 bases; bases with no gene match: 4. The DNA of the CDR3 is TGTGCCATCAGAGGGACAGGTTGGAACACTGAAGCTTTCTTT. Translation gives CAIRGTGWNTEAFF.

V is TRBV29-1 and J is TRBJ2-2, with 11 bases aligning to TRBD2. Germline V gene sequence: CDR1 SQVTM, CDR2 ANQGSEA. The length of the CDR3 is 15 residues. V gave up 5 bases and J gave up 5 bases; unmatched junction bases: 7. The CDR3 DNA reads TGCAGCGTTCATCTAGCGGGAGGACGGACCGGGGAGCTGTTTTTT. Protein: CSVHLAGGRTGELFF.

In this sample, this clonotype turned up many times. V usage is TRBV6-2 or TRBV6-3 and J usage is TRBJ1-1, with D possibly TRBD1 on 5 matching bases. Trimming removed 2 bases from V and 1 base from J, with 8 bases in between. Germline V gene lookup returns CDR1 MNHEY and CDR2 SVGEGT. This CDR3 has 14 residues. Here the CDR3 DNA reads TGTGCCAGCAGTTACACAGGCCCGAACACTGAAGCTTTCTTT. It translates to CASSYTGPNTEAFF.

This clonotype was counted ten times or more. The chain links TRBV29-1 to TRBJ1-2, with D perhaps matching TRBD1 (6 bases). Germline CDR1 SQVTM, CDR2 ANQGSEA. V dropped 8 bases and J dropped 4 bases, with 17 bases sitting between them. The CDR3 runs to 13 residues. CDR3 bases: TGCAGCATACCTACCACAGGGATCTATGGCTACACCTTC. Its translation: CSIPTTGIYGYTF.

There are a few counts of this clonotype. The chain joins TRBV29-1 to TRBJ2-7; D possibly corresponds to TRBD2 (5 bases). From germline, CDR1 is SQVTM and CDR2 ANQGSEA. Trimming took off 4 bases at V and 4 bases at J, with 14 bases between the two ends. The CDR3 is made up of 13 amino acids. The CDR3 reads CSVAGVPLYEQYF. In DNA, the CDR3 is TGCAGCGTTGCCGGGGTTCCGTTATACGAGCAGTACTTC.

This chain links TRBV29-1 with TRBJ2-5; D is tentatively TRBD1 or TRBD2 (6 bases each). CDR3 length equals 13 residues. In germline, CDR1 is SQVTM, CDR2 ANQGSEA. The ends were cut back, 6 bases at V and 5 bases at J, with 16 bases in the middle. The CDR3 region is CSVVPRGRETQYF. The CDR3 nucleotides read TGCAGCGTCGTTCCGAGGGGGAGGGAGACCCAGTACTTC.

In this sample, this clonotype turned up a few times. The chain is built from TRBV5-1 and TRBJ1-5; D unclear. The germline V gene has CDR1 SGHRS and CDR2 YFSETQ. V was shortened by 4 bases and J by 7 bases, with 12 bases between the two germline ends. This CDR3 spans 13 amino acids. This CDR3 is CASSVRSGQPQHF. The CDR3 DNA reads TGCGCCAGCAGCGTTAGGTCGGGACAGCCCCAGCATTTT.

About this clonotype: This may be a read error, as it is one base from a much larger clone. The CDR3 sequence: CASRTADRGWNTEAFF. CDR3 sequence (DNA): TGTGCCAGCCGAACAGCTGACAGGGGATGGAACACTGAAGCTTTCTTT. J is TRBJ1-1 and V is TRBV11-2; 8 bases line up with TRBD1. This CDR3 has 16 residues. The ends lost 8 bases at V and 1 base at J; junction bases unmatched: 12. Germline V gives CDR1 SGHAT, CDR2 FQNNGV.

The rearrangement joins TRBV7-6 to TRBJ1-6; D is perhaps TRBD1 (5 bases). The germline V gene has CDR1 SGHVS and CDR2 FNYEAQ. The CDR3 contains 17 residues. V was shortened by 4 bases and J by 0 bases, with 13 bases between the two germline ends. The CDR3 reads CASSSPGRGSYNSPLHF. The CDR3 DNA follows: TGTGCCAGCAGCTCGCCAGGGCGCGGCTCCTATAATTCACCCCTCCACTTT.

This chain links TRBV11-2 with TRBJ2-7; 10 nucleotides match TRBD1. Germline CDR1 reads SGHAT; CDR2 reads FQNNGV. The CDR3 is made up of 16 amino acids. V was pared by 0 bases and J by 4 bases, with 6 bases of the junction left unmatched. CDR3 sequence (DNA): TGTGCCAGCAGCTTAGAGGCCCTGGGACAGGGGTACGAGCAGTACTTC. Translating it yields CASSLEALGQGYEQYF. Together with reference TRBV11-2 and TRBJ2-7, the CDR3 gives the full variable domain: EAGVAQSPRYKIIEKRQSVAFWCNPISGHATLYWYQQILGQGPKLLIQFQNNGVVDDSQLPKDRFSAERLKGVDSTLKIQPAKLEDSAVYLCASSLEALGQGYEQYFGPGTRLTVT.

The chain recombines TRBV6-5 with TRBJ2-5, with a weak D call TRBD1 (6 bases). CDR1 MNHEY and CDR2 SVGAGI come from the germline V gene. Trimming pared 4 bases from V and 7 bases from J, leaving 13 bases between. This CDR3 is built from 13 residues. The CDR3 sequence is CASSLLGAGTQYF. The DNA for the CDR3 is TGTGCCAGCAGTTTATTGGGGGCGGGGACCCAGTACTTC.

This clonotype has a count of ten or more. J is TRBJ1-3 and V is TRBV7-8; no clear D. CDR3 size: 14 residues. Trimming removed 6 bases at V and 2 bases at J, with 11 bases between. Germline V lookup: CDR1 SGHVS, CDR2 FQNEAQ. The CDR3 region is CASRQQRTGNTIYF. CDR3 DNA sequence: TGTGCCAGCAGACAGCAGCGAACTGGAAACACCATATATTTT.

This clonotype was detected only a few times. The genes are TRBV30 and TRBJ1-5, with D tentatively TRBD1 (5 bases). Germline values: CDR1 GTSNPN, CDR2 SVGIG (reference sequence). The CDR3 has 15 amino acids. Trimming cost V 5 bases and J 3 bases, with 17 bases left between them. CDR3 sequence: CAWQREGRSNQPQHF. CDR3 in DNA: TGTGCCTGGCAACGAGAGGGGAGATCCAATCAGCCCCAGCATTTT. The full variable domain, its missing parts supplied by reference TRBV30 and TRBJ1-5, is SQTIHQWPATLVQPVGSPLSLECTVEGTSNPNLYWYRQAAGRGLQLLFYSVGIGQISSEVPQNLSASRPQDRQFILSSKKLLLSDSGFYLCAWQREGRSNQPQHFGDGTRLSIL.

CDR3 DNA: TGTGCCAGCAGTTCCCCCGTCTGGGGGACAGGCAGCTATGGCTACACCTTC. Translation gives CASSSPVWGTGSYGYTF. This sequence joins TRBV28 and TRBJ1-2, with 8 bases identical to TRBD1. This CDR3 has 17 amino acids. Germline CDR1 is MDHEN and CDR2 is SYDVKM. J lost 4 bases, V lost 4 bases, and 14 bases had no gene match.

In the case of this clonotype: A much larger clone is a single base away; this may be a read error. J is TRBJ2-7 and V is TRBV5-1; D possibly uses TRBD1 or TRBD2 (5 bases each). Looked up from germline, CDR1 is SGHRS and CDR2 is YFSETQ. The V end was cut by 3 bases, the J end by 2 bases, with 15 bases between. This CDR3 contains 15 residues. CDR3 sequence reads: CASSYRGVRTYEQYF. CDR3 nucleotides: TGCGCCAGCAGCTACCGAGGGGTAAGGACCTACGAGCAGTACTTC.

The DNA for the CDR3 is TGTGCCAGCAGCTTAGATTGGACAGGGGGCTCCTACGAGCAGTACTTC. Translated, it gives CASSLDWTGGSYEQYF. This rearrangement joins TRBV7-2 to TRBJ2-7; 10 nucleotides agree with TRBD1. CDR1 is SGHTA, CDR2 FQGNSA, per germline. After removal of 1 base from V and 0 bases from J, the junction contained 3 bases not matched to a gene. The CDR3 is 16 amino acids.